The T cell receptor (beta chain) under discussion was sequenced for a study of T cell changes during pregnancy in multiple sclerosis. From germline, CDR1 is SGHTA and CDR2 FQGTGA. The V gene lost 2 bases and the J gene lost 4 bases, with 14 bases spanning the gap. The CDR3 sequence is 15 residues long. Clones were sequenced by immunoSEQ multiplex PCR, and TCRdb holds only the in-frame ones, with some missing. The repertoire holds about 20,000 clones, with 88% as singletons. The gene calls are TRBV7-3 and TRBJ1-1, with a possible D match to TRBD1 (5 bases). Sequences were derived from CD8+ T cells from peripheral blood mononuclear cells, sampled in the third trimester of pregnancy. This receptor was identified in a female donor in good health, enrolled as a control in a pregnancy study. In nucleotides, the CDR3 is TGTGCCAGCAGCTTATGGCCCGGGGGGGGCACTGAAGCTTTCTTT. Its protein product is CASSLWPGGGTEAFF.